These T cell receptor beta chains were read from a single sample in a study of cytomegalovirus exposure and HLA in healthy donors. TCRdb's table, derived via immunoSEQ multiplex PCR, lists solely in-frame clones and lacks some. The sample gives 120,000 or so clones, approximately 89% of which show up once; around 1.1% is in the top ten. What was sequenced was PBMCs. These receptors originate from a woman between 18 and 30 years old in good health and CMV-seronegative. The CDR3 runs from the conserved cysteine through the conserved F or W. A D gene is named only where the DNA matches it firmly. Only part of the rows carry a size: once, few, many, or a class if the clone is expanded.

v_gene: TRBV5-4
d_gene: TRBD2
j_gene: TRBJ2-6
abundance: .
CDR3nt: TGTGCCAGCAGCTGGGAGGGCTATGGGGCCAACGTCCTGACTTTC
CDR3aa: CASSWEGYGANVLTF

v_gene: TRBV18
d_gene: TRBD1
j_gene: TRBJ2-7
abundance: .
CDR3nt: TGTGCCAGCTCACCTGCAGGGACAGGGGTCTACGAGCAGTACTTC
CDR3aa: CASSPAGTGVYEQYF

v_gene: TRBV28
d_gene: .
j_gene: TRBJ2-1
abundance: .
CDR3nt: TGTGCCAGCCTCCGGGTGGATGAGCAGTTCTTC
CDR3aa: CASLRVDEQFF

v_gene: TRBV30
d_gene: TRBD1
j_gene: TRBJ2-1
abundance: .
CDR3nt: TGTGCCTCATTTAGGGACAGGGGATTCTTC
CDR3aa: CASFRDRGFF

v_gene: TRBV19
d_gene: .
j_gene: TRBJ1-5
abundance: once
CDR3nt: TGTGCCAGTACATCGGAGGGGTGGGATCAGCCCCAGCATTTT
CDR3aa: CASTSEGWDQPQHF

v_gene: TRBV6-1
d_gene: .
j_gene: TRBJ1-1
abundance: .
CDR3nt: TGTGCCAGCAGTGAAGGTCAGGGGAGACGGGAAGCTTTCTTT
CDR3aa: CASSEGQGRREAFF

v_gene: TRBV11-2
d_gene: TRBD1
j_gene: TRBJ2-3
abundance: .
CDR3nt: TGTGCCAGCAGCTTAGGGACAGGGGCGACAGATACGCAGTATTTT
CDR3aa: CASSLGTGATDTQYF

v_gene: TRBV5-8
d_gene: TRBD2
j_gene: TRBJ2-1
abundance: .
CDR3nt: TGTGCCAGCAGTCCCCCACCACTAGCGGGAGAGGGTTCCTACAATGAGCAGTTCTTC
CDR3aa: CASSPPPLAGEGSYNEQFF

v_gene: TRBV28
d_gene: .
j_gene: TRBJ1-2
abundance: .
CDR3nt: TGTGCCAGCAGTCCTTACGGACTCCTTGGTGGCTACACCTTC
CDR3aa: CASSPYGLLGGYTF

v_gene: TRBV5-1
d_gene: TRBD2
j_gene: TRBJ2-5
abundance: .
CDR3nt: TGCGCCAGCAGCTTAGCGGGAGGGCCAGAGGAGACCCAGTACTTC
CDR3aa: CASSLAGGPEETQYF

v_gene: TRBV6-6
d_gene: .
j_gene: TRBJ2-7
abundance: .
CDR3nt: TGTGCCAGCGGCCAGAGAGGTGGGGAGCAGTACTTC
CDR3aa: CASGQRGGEQYF

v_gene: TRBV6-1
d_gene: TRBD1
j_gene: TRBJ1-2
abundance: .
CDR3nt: TGTGCCAGCAGTGAGCCGGGACAGGGAAGCTATGGCTACACCTTC
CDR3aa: CASSEPGQGSYGYTF

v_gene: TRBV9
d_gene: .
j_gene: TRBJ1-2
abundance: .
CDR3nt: TGTGCCAGCAGCGCAGAAACAGGGTCCTATGGCTACACCTTC
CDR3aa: CASSAETGSYGYTF

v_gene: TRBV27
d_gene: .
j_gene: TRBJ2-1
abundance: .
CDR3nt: TGTGCCAGCAGTTTCCAGGGGTGGTTGGTAAATGAGCAGTTCTTC
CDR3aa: CASSFQGWLVNEQFF

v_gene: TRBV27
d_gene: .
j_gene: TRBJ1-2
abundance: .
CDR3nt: TGTGCCAGCAGAAAGAGTGTCGCCTATGGCTACACCTTC
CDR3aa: CASRKSVAYGYTF

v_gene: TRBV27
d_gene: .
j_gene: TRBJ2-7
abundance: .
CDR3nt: TGTGCCAGCAGTTTCCGTTATCGACAGGTGAGCTCCTACGAGCAGTACTTC
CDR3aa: CASSFRYRQVSSYEQYF

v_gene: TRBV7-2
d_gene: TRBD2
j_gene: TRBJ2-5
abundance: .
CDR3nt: TGTGCCAGCAGCTTAGCAGGGACTAGCGGGAGGGCCCTCGGGGAGACCCAGTACTTC
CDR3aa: CASSLAGTSGRALGETQYF

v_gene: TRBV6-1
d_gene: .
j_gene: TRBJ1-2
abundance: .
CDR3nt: TGTGCCAGCATCGAAAACAGGGTGGGTGGCTACACCTTC
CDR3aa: CASIENRVGGYTF

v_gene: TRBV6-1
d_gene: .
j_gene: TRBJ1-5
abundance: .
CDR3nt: TGTGCCAGCAGTGATGGACACTTTAGCAATCAGCCCCAGCATTTT
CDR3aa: CASSDGHFSNQPQHF

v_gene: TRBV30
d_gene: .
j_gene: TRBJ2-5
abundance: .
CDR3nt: TGTGCCTGGAGCGGGAGCGAAGAGACCCAGTACTTC
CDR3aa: CAWSGSEETQYF

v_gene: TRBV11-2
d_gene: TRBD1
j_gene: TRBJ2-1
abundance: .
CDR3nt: TGTGCCAGCTCTACAGGGGGCTCCTACAATGAGCAGTTCTTC
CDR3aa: CASSTGGSYNEQFF

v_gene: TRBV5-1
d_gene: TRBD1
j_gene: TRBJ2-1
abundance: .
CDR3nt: TGCGCCAGCAGCTTGGGACAGGGTTCCTCCTACAATGAGCAGTTCTTC
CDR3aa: CASSLGQGSSYNEQFF

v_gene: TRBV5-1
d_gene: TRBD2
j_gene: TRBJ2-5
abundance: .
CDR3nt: TGCGCCAGCAGCACATTAGCGGGGGGAGTCCCTCAAGAGACCCAGTACTTC
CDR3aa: CASSTLAGGVPQETQYF

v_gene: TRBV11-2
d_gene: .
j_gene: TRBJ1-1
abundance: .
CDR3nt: TGTGCCAGCAGCTCACAAGGACCGGGGGCTGAAGCTTTCTTT
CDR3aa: CASSSQGPGAEAFF

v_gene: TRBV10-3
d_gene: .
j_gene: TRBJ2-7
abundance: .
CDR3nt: TGTGCCATCAGTGTCTCCGGGAGTCGGGGCGAGCAGTACTTC
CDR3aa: CAISVSGSRGEQYF

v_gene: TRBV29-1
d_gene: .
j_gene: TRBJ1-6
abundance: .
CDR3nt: TGCAGCGTCCAGGGGAATTCACCCCTCCACTTT
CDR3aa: CSVQGNSPLHF

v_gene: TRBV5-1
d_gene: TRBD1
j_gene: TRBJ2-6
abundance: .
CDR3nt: TGCGCCAGCAGCTTCGCAGGGGGCTCTGGGGCCAACGTCCTGACTTTC
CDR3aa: CASSFAGGSGANVLTF

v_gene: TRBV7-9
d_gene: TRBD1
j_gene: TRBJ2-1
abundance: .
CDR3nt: TGTGCCAGCAGGACAGGGTCCGGGGTTAATGAGCAGTTCTTC
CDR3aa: CASRTGSGVNEQFF

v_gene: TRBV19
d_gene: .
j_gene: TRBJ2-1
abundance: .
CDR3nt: TGTGCCAGTAGTATCGCGACAGCCTACAATGAGCAGTTCTTC
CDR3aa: CASSIATAYNEQFF

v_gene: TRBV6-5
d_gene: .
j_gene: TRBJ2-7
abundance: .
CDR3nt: TGTGCCAGCAGTTCCCTTTACGAGCAGTACTTC
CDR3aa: CASSSLYEQYF

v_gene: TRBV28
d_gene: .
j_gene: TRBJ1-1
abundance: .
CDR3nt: TGTGCCAGCACCCCACTGACCAGGGTTCACACTGAAGCTTTCTTT
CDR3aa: CASTPLTRVHTEAFF

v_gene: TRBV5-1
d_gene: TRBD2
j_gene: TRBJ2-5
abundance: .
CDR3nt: TGCGCCAGCAGCGGAACTAGCGGGGGGGCGGAGACCCAGTACTTC
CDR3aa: CASSGTSGGAETQYF

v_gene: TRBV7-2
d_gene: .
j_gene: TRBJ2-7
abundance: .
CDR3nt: TGTGCCAGCAGCGCAATGAGTTACGAGCAGTACTTC
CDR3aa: CASSAMSYEQYF

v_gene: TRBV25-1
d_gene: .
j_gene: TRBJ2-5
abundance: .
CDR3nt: TGTGCCAGCGGCCCGAAGTCGGGGACCCAGTACTTC
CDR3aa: CASGPKSGTQYF

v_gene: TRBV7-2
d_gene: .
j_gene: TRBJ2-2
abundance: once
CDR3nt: TGTGCCAGCAGCCCCCTAGGTGGAGCCGGGGAGCTGTTTTTT
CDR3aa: CASSPLGGAGELFF

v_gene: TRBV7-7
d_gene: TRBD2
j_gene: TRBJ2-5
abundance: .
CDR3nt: TGTGCCAGCAGCGCCAGACTAGCGGGAGGAGAGACCCAGTACTTC
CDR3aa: CASSARLAGGETQYF

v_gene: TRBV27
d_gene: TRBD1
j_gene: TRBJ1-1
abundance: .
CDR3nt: TGTGCCAGCAGTATAAGGGACAGGGGAATGAACACTGAAGCTTTCTTT
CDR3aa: CASSIRDRGMNTEAFF

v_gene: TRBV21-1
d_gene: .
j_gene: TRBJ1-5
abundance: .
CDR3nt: TGTGCCAGCAGCAAAGCACTGGAGCCAGTACGGAACCAGCCCCAGCATTTT
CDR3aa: CASSKALEPVRNQPQHF

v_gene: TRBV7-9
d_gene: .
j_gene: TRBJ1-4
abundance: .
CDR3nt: TGTGCCAGCAGCGTGACAGTTAATGAAAAACTGTTTTTT
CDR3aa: CASSVTVNEKLFF

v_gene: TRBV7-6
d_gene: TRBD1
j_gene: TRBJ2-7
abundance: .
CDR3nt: TGTGCCAGCAGCTTAGGGACTACCTTACAGGGGGATGAGCAGTACTTC
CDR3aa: CASSLGTTLQGDEQYF

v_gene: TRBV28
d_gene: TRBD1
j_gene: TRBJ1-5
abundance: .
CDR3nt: TGTGCCAGCAGTGGGACAGGGTACGGCAATCAGCCCCAGCATTTT
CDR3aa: CASSGTGYGNQPQHF

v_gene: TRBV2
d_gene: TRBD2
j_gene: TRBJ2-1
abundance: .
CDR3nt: TGTGCCAGCAGACGACAACTAGCGGACTACAATGAGCAGTTCTTC
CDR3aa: CASRRQLADYNEQFF

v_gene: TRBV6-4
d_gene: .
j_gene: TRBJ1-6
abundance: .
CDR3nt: TGTGCCAGCAGTGAACAACAGACCAATTCACCCCTCCACTTT
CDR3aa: CASSEQQTNSPLHF

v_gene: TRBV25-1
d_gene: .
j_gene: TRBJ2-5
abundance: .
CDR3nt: TGTGCCAGCAGTGTTGGGGGCGGAGAGACCCAGTACTTC
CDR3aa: CASSVGGGETQYF

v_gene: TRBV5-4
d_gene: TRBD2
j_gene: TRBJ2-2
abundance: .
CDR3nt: TGTGCCAGCAGCCTAACCGGGGGGATTGGCTCCGGGGAGCTGTTTTTT
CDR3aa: CASSLTGGIGSGELFF

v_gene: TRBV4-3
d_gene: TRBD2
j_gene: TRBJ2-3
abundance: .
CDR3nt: TGCGCCAGCAGCCAGAGGAGGCTAGCGGAATCCTACACAGATACGCAGTATTTT
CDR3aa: CASSQRRLAESYTDTQYF

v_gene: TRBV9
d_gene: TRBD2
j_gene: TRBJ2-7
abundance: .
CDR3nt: TGTGCCAGCAGCCCCTGGACTAGCGAGTCCTACGAGCAGTACTTC
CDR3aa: CASSPWTSESYEQYF

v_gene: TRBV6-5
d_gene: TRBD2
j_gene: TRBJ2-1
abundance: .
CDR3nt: TGTGCCAGCAGTCTACAAATTAGCGGGGGTAATGAGCAGTTCTTC
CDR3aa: CASSLQISGGNEQFF

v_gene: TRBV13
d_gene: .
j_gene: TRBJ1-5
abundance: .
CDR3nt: TGTGCCAGCAGCTTAGATGGGGCCCAGCAGCCCCAGCATTTT
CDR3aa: CASSLDGAQQPQHF

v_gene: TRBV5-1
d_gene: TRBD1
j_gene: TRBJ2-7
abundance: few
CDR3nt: TGCGCCAGCAGCGTCGGACAGGGGAAGGCCTACGAGCAGTACTTC
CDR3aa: CASSVGQGKAYEQYF

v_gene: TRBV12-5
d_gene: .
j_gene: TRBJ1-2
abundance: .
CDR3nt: TGTGCTAGTGGTTCTGACAGAAGGGGCTACACCTTC
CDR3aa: CASGSDRRGYTF

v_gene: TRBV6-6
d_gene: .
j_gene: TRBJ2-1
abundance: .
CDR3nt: TGTGCCAGCGCAATGGGCCACAATGAGCAGTTCTTC
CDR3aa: CASAMGHNEQFF

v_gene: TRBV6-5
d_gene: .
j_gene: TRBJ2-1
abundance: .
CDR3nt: TGTGCCAGCAGACGCGGACTGTACAATGAGCAGTTCTTC
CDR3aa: CASRRGLYNEQFF

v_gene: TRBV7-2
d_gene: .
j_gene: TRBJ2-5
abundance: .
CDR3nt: TGTGCCAGCAGCTTAGTTGGATCGGGGATCGAGACCCAGTACTTC
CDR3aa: CASSLVGSGIETQYF

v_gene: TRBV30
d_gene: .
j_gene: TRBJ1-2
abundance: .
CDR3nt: TGTGCCTGGACCAGTCCGACTTCGGCAGGGAGGAACTATGGCTACACCTTC
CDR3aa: CAWTSPTSAGRNYGYTF

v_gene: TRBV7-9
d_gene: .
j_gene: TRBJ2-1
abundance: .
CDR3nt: TGTGCCAGCACCACGAGAAATGAGCAGTTCTTC
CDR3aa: CASTTRNEQFF

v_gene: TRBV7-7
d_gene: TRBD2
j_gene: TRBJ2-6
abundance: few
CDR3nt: TGTGCCAGCGGGGCTAGCGGCCCCTCTGGGGCCAACGTCCTGACTTTC
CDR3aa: CASGASGPSGANVLTF

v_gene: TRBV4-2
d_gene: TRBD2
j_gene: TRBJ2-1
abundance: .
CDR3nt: TGTGCCAGCAGCCAAGCTGCGGGAGGGCCTAATAGGGTGGATGAGCAGTTCTTC
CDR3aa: CASSQAAGGPNRVDEQFF

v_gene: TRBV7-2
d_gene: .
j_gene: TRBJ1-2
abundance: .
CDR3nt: TGTGCCAGCAGCTACCAACAGGGTGGTAACTATGGCTACACCTTC
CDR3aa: CASSYQQGGNYGYTF

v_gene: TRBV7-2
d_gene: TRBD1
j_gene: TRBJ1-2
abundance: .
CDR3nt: TGTGCCAGCAGCCCTGGGGACAGCCACTATGGCTACACCTTC
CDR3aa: CASSPGDSHYGYTF